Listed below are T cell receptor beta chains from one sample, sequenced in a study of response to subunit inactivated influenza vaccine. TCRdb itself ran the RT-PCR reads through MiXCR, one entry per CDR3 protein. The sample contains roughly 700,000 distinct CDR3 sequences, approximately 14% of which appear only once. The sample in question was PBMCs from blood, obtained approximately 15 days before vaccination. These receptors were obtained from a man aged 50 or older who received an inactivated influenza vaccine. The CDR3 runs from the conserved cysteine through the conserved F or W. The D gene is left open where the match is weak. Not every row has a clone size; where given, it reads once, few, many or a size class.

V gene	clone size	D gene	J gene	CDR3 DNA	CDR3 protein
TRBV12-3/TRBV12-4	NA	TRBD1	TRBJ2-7	TGTGCCAGCACCCTGACAGGGGGAAGTTCCTACGGGCAGTACTTC	CASTLTGGSSYGQYF
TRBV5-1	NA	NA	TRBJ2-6	TGCGCCAGCAGCACGGCCCCCTCTGGGGCCAACGTCCTGACTTTC	CASSTAPSGANVLTF
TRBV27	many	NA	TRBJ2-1	TGTGCCAGCGCTCTAGCGACATACAATGAGCAGTTCTTC	CASALATYNEQFF
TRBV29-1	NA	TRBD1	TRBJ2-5	TGCAGCGCCCGGGACAGGGGAAGGAGAGAGACCCAGTACTTC	CSARDRGRRETQYF
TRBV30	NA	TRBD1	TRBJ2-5	TGTGCCTGGAGATTAAGGGGGCTAGAGACCCAGTACTTC	CAWRLRGLETQYF
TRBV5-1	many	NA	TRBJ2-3	TGCGCCAGCAGCTTGCGACAGGATCCCCCCGCAGATACGCAGTATTTT	CASSLRQDPPADTQYF
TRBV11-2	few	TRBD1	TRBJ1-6	TGTGCCAGCAGCTTGACAGGGGCAGTTCGGAATTCACCCCTCCACTTT	CASSLTGAVRNSPLHF
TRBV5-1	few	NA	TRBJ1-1	TGCGCCAGCAGCCAGAGGGCGGACACTGAAGCTTTCTTT	CASSQRADTEAFF
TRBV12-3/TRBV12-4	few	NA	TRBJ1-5	TGTGCCAGCAGTTTAGAAGGCTGGCGTTCTCAGCCCCAGCATTTT	CASSLEGWRSQPQHF
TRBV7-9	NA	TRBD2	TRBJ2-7	TGTGCCAGCAGCTTAGCGGGGGGGAACCGCGAGCAGTACTTC	CASSLAGGNREQYF
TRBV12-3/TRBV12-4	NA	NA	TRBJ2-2	TGTGCCAGCAGACCCACCAACATGAACACCGGGGAGCTGTTTTTT	CASRPTNMNTGELFF
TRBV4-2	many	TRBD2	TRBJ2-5	TGTGCCAGCAGCCAAGGGGGGGGGTACCAAGAGACCCAGTACTTC	CASSQGGGYQETQYF
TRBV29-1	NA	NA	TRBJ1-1	TGCAGCGTTGAGAAGATAGTGAACACTGAAGCTTTCTTT	CSVEKIVNTEAFF
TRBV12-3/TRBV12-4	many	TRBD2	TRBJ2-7	TGTGCCAGCAGTCCCGGTAGCGGGGCGACCTACGAGCAGTACTTC	CASSPGSGATYEQYF
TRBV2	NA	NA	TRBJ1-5	TGTGCCAGCAGTGAGGGGGCAGGGCGAAATCAGCCCCAGCATTTT	CASSEGAGRNQPQHF
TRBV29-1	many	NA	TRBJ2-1	TGCAGCGTTGCCGCGGAGCCCTACAATGAGCAGTTCTTC	CSVAAEPYNEQFF
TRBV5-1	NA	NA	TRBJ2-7	TGCGCCAGCAGCTCTCAGGACGGGACCTACGAGCAGTACTTC	CASSSQDGTYEQYF
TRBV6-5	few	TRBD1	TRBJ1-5	TGTGCCAGCAGTTACTCGATGTTCCTGACAGGGGGGGATCAGCCCCAGCATTTT	CASSYSMFLTGGDQPQHF
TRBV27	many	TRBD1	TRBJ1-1	TGTGCCAGCAGTTTATCCAGGGGGGCGACTGAAGCTTTCTTT	CASSLSRGATEAFF
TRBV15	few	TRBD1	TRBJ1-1	TGTGCCACCAGCAGTCCGGGACAGGGGGCAAGGCACACTGAAGCTTTCTTT	CATSSPGQGARHTEAFF
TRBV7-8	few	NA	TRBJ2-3	TGTGCCAGCAGCGCAGGGACTCTCCTATCATACGCTAGCACAGATACGCAGTATTTT	CASSAGTLLSYASTDTQYF
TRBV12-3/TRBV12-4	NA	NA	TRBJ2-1	TGTGCCAGCAGTTTATTCGGCAGTATCGGTGAGCAGTTCTTC	CASSLFGSIGEQFF
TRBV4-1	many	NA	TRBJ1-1	TGCGCCAGCAGCCGACTGGGAGCGCCGACGAACACTGAAGCTTTCTTT	CASSRLGAPTNTEAFF
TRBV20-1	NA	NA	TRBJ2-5	TGCAGTGCTAGGTCACCTCGACAGGCTGGGGAGACCCAGTACTTC	CSARSPRQAGETQYF
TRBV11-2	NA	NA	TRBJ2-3	TGTGCCAGCACCCTCGGGGGGCGGGATACGCAGTATTTT	CASTLGGRDTQYF
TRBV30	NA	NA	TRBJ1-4	TGTGCCTGGACGAAGGGGTTGCCTAATGAAAAACTGTTTTTT	CAWTKGLPNEKLFF
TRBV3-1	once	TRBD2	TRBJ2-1	TGTGCCAGCAGCCACCCCGGCGTTAGCGGGAGAAACAATCAGCAGTTCTTC	CASSHPGVSGRNNQQFF
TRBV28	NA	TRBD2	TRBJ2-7	TGTGCCAGCAGTGCAGGGACTAGCGGGAGAAACGAGCAGTACTTC	CASSAGTSGRNEQYF
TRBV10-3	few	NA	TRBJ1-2	TGTGCCACCAAGATTGGGGACCCTACTAACTATGGCTACACCTTC	CATKIGDPTNYGYTF
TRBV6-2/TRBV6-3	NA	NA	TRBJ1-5	TGTGCCAGCAGTAACCGGACAGCCAATCAGCCCCAGCATTTT	CASSNRTANQPQHF
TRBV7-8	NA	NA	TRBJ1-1	TGTGCCAGCAGCCATTCGTTCTTCGGAGACCGGAACGCTGAAGCTTTCTTT	CASSHSFFGDRNAEAFF
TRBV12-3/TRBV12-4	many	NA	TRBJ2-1	TGTGCCAGCAGTTCGGTGGTGCAGTTCTTC	CASSSVVQFF
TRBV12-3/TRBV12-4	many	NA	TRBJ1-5	TGTGCCAGCAGTCGGGGAGAGGGGGTTAATCAGCCCCAGCATTTT	CASSRGEGVNQPQHF
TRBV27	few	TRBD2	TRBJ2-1	TGTGCCAGCAGTTTATCGCGGGGGATGTTGGGCAATGAGCAGTTCTTC	CASSLSRGMLGNEQFF
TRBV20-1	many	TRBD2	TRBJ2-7	TGCAGTGCTAGACCCCTCCGGGGGGAAGTCTACGAGCAGTACTTC	CSARPLRGEVYEQYF
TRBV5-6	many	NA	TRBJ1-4	TGTGCCAGCAGCTTGGCGGGACACCTCGAAAAACTGTTTTTT	CASSLAGHLEKLFF
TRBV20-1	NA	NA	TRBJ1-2	TGCAGTGCTAGCACCTTAAATTCTAACTATGGCTACACCTTC	CSASTLNSNYGYTF
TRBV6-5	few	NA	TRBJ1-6	TGTGCCAGCAGTTACTCGACGGGCTCGGCAGGTTCACCCCTCCACTTT	CASSYSTGSAGSPLHF
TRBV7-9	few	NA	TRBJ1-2	TGTGCCAGCAGCCCCGGGGGGGCGCTGGGCTACACCTTC	CASSPGGALGYTF
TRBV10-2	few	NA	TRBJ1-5	TGCGCCAGCAGGATGAGGACAGGCAATCAGCCCCAGCATTTT	CASRMRTGNQPQHF
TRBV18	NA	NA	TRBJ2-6	TGTGCCAGCTCACCAATTCTTCACAGCTCGGGGGTTTCTGGGGCCAACGTCCTGACTTTC	CASSPILHSSGVSGANVLTF
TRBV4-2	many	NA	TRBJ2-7	TGTGCCAGCAGCCAAGATAGACGGGCGGGGCGACCCTACGAGCAGTACTTC	CASSQDRRAGRPYEQYF
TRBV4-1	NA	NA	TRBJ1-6	TGCGCCAGCAGTATACAGCCTAATTCACCCCTCCACTTT	CASSIQPNSPLHF
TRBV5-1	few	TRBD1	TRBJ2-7	TGCGCCAGCAGCCCAACCGGGACAGGGGGCTACGAGCAGTACTTC	CASSPTGTGGYEQYF
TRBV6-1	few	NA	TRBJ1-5	TGTGCCAGCAGTGAAGTCTATCGAACCCAGCCCCAGCATTTT	CASSEVYRTQPQHF
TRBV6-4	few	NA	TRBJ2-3	TGTGCCAGCAGTGTGACAAGCACAGATACGCAGTATTTT	CASSVTSTDTQYF